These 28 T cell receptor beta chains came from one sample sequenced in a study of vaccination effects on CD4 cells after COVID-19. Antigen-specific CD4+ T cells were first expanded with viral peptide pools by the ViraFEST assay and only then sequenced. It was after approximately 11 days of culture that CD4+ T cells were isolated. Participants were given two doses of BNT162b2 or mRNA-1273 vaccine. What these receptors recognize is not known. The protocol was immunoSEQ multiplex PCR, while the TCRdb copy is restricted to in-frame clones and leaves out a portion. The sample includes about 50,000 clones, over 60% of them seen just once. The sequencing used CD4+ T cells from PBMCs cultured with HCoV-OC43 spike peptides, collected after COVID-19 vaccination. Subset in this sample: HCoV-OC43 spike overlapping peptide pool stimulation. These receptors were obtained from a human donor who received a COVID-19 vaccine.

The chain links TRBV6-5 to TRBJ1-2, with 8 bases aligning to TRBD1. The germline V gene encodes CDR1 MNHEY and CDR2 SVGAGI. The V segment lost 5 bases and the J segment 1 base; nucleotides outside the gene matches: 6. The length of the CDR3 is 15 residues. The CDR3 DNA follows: TGTGCCAGCAGTCACGGGGACAGGTATAACTATGGCTACACCTTC. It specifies CASSHGDRYNYGYTF.

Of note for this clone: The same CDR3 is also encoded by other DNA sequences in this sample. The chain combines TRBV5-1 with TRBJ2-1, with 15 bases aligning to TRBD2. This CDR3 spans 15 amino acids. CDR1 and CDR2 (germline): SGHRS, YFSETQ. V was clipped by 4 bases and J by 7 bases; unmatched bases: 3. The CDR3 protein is CASSLGLAGGNEQFF. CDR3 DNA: TGCGCCAGCAGCCTGGGACTAGCGGGAGGTAATGAGCAGTTCTTC.

As DNA, the CDR3 is TGTGCCAGCAGCGTAGATGTGGGGGGTCCCTCATACGAGCAGTTCTTC. Encoded protein: CASSVDVGGPSYEQFF. The V call is TRBV9, the J call TRBJ2-1, with D possibly being TRBD2 (6 bases). This CDR3 comprises 16 residues. V gave up 0 bases and J gave up 10 bases, with 20 bases separating them. Per germline, CDR1 SGDLS and CDR2 YYNGEE.

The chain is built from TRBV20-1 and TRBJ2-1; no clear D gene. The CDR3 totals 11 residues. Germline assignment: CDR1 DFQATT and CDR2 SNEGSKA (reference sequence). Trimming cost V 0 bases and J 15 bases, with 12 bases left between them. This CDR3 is CSARDFPEVFF. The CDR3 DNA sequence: TGCAGTGCTAGAGATTTCCCAGAGGTGTTCTTC.

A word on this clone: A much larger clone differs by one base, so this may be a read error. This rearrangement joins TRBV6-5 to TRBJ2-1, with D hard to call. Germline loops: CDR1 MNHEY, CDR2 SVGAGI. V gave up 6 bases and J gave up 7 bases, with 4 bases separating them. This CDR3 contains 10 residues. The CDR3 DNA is TGTGCCAGCAGAGAGAATGAGCAGTTCTTC. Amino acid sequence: CASRENEQFF.

As DNA, the CDR3 is TGCAGCGCCTGGGGGCGGGAGCGGGCCACAGATACGCAGTATTTT. Amino acid sequence: CSAWGRERATDTQYF. The chain links TRBV29-1 to TRBJ2-3; maybe TRBD2 (7 bases). Germline values: CDR1 SQVTM, CDR2 ANQGSEA. The CDR3 is 15 residues long. The V gene lost 7 bases and the J gene lost 2 bases, with 19 bases spanning the gap.

The CDR3 protein is CASSAHIQRGTQYF. The CDR3 DNA reads TGTGCCAGCAGTGCCCACATACAGCGGGGTACGCAGTATTTT. The J gene is TRBJ2-3, the V gene TRBV6-6; 7 positions match TRBD2. CDR3 length: 14 amino acids. The J segment lost 8 bases and the V segment lost 5 bases, leaving 10 bases of the junction unmatched. Germline values: CDR1 MNHNY, CDR2 SVGAGI (reference sequence).

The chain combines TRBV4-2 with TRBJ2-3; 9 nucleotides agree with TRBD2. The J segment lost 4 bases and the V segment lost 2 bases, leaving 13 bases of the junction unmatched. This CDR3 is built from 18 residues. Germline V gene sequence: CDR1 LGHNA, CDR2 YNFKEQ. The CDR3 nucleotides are TGTGCCAGCAGCCAACAGTACGTTCCTAGCGGGGAAGCAGATACGCAGTATTTT. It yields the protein CASSQQYVPSGEADTQYF.

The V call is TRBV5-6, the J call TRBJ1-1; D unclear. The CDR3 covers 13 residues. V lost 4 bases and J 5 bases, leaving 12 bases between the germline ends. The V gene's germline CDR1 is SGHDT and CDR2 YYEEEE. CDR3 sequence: CASSPIAETEAFF. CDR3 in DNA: TGTGCCAGCAGCCCGATCGCGGAGACTGAAGCTTTCTTT.

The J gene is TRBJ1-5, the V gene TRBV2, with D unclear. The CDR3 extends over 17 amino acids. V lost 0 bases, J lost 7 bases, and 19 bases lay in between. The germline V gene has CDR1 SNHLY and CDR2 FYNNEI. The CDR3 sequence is CASSEAYLTLMEQPQHF. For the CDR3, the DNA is TGTGCCAGCAGTGAAGCTTACCTAACGCTGATGGAACAGCCCCAGCATTTT.

CDR3 in DNA: TGTGCCAGCAAGACAGGGGAGGAGCAGTACTTC. Translating gives CASKTGEEQYF. V and J are TRBV6-6 and TRBJ2-7, with 8 bases fitting TRBD1. Per germline, CDR1 MNHNY and CDR2 SVGAGI (reference sequence). CDR3 size: 11 residues. J lost 7 bases, V lost 7 bases, and 3 bases had no gene match.

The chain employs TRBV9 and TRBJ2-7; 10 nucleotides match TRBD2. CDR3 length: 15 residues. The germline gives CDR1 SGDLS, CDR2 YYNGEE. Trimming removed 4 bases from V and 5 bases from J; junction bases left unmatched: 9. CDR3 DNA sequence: TGTGCCAGCAGCCCAAGAGCGGGGGGGCCCGACGAGCAGTACTTC. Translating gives CASSPRAGGPDEQYF.

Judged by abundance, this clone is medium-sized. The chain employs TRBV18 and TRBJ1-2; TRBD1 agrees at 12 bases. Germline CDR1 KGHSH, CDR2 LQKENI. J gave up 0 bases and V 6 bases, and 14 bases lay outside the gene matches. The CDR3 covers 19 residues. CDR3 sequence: CASSRTPGTGGSSNYGYTF. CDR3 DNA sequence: TGTGCCAGCTCTAGAACCCCCGGGACAGGGGGCAGCTCTAACTATGGCTACACCTTC.

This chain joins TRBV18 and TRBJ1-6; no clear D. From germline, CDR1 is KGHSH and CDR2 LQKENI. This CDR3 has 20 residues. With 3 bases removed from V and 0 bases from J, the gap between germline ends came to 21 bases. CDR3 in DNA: TGTGCCAGCTCACCCATCGAAACAGAGACTAGGAGCTCCTATAATTCACCCCTCCACTTT. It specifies CASSPIETETRSSYNSPLHF.

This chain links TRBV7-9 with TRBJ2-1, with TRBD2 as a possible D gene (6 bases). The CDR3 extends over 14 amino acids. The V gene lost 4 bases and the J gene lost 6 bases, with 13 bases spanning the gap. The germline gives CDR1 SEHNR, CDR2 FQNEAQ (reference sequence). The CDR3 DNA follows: TGTGCCAGCAGCTCGACCGGGACTTTCAATGAGCAGTTCTTC. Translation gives CASSSTGTFNEQFF.

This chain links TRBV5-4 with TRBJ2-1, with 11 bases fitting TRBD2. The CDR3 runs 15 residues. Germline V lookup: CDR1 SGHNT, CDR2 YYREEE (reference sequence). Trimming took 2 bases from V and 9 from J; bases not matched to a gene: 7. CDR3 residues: CASSLDLTSGSEQFF. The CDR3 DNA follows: TGTGCCAGCAGCTTAGACCTAACTAGCGGGAGTGAGCAGTTCTTC.

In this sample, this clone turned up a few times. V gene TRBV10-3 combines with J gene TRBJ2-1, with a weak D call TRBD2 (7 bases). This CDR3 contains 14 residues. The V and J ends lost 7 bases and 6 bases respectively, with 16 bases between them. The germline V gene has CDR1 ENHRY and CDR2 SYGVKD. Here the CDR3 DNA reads TGTGCCATCAAAGGGGGGGCAGTCTTCAATGAGCAGTTCTTC. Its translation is CAIKGGAVFNEQFF.

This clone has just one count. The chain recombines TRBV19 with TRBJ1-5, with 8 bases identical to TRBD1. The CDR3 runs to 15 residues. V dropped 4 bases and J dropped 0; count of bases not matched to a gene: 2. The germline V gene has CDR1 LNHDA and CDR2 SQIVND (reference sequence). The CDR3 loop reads CASSKQGGSNQPQHF. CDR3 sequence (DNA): TGTGCCAGTAGTAAACAGGGGGGTAGCAATCAGCCCCAGCATTTT.

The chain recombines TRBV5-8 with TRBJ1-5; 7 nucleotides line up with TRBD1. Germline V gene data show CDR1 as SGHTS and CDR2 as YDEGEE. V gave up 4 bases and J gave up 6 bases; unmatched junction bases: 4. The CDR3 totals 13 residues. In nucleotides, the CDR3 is TGTGCCAGCAGCACCGACAGGGCTCAGCCCCAGCATTTT. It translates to CASSTDRAQPQHF.

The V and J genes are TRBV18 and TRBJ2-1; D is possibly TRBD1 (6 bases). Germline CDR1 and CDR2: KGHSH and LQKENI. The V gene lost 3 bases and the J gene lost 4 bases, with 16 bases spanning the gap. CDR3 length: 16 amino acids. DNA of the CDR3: TGTGCCAGCTCACCCAAGTCAGGGGTCATATACAATGAGCAGTTCTTC. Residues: CASSPKSGVIYNEQFF. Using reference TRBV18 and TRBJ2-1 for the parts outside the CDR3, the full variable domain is NAGVMQNPRHLVRRRGQEARLRCSPMKGHSHVYWYRQLPEEGLKFMVYLQKENIIDESGMPKERFSAEFPKEGPSILRIQQVVRGDSAAYFCASSPKSGVIYNEQFFGPGTRLTVL.

The CDR3 sequence: CATSRTSGPQETQYF. The CDR3, as DNA: TGTGCCACCTCCCGTACTAGCGGACCCCAAGAGACCCAGTACTTC. The chain employs TRBV6-5 and TRBJ2-5; 8 nucleotides line up with TRBD2. This CDR3 comprises 15 residues. V lost 10 bases, J lost 1 base, and 11 bases stayed unmatched. Germline V gene lookup returns CDR1 MNHEY and CDR2 SVGAGI.

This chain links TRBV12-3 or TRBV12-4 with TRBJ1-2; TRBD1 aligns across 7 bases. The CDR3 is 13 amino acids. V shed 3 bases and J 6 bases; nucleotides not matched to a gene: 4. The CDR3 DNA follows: TGTGCCAGCAGTTTCGGGACAGCCCATGGCTACACCTTC. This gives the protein CASSFGTAHGYTF.

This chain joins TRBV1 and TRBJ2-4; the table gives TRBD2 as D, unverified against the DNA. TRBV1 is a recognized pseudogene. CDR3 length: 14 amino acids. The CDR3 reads CTSSHREGKNIQYF. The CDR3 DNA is TGCACCAGCAGCCACAGGGAGGGTAAAAACATTCAGTACTTC.

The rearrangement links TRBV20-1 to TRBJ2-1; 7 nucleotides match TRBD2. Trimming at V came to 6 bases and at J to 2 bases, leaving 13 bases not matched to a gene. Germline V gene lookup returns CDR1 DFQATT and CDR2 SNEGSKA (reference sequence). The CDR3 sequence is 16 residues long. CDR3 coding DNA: TGCAGTGCAAGTCTGGGGGGGAGGGCCGCCTACAATGAGCAGTTCTTC. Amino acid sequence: CSASLGGRAAYNEQFF.

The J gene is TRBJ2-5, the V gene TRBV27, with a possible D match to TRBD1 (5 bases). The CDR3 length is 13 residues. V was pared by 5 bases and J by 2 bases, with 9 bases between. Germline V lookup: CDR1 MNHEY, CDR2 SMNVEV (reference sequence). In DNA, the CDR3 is TGTGCCAGCAGTCGGACATATCAAGAGACCCAGTACTTC. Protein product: CASSRTYQETQYF.

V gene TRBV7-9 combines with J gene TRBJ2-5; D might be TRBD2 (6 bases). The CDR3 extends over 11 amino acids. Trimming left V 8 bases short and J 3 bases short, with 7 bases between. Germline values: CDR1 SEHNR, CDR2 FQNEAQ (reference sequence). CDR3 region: CASGGKETQYF. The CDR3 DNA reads TGTGCCAGCGGGGGGAAAGAGACCCAGTACTTC.

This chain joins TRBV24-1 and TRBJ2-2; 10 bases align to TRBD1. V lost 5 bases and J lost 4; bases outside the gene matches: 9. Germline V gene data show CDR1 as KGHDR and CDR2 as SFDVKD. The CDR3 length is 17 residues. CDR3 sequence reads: CATSGRPGTGATGELFF. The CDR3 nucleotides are TGTGCCACCAGTGGTAGGCCTGGGACAGGGGCCACCGGGGAGCTGTTTTTT.

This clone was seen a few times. CDR3 DNA: TGCGCCAGCAGTGGAAGACGACCTAGCACAGATACGCAGTATTTT. Residues: CASSGRRPSTDTQYF. The chain joins TRBV10-2 to TRBJ2-3; D unclear. V lost 4 bases to trimming and J lost 0 bases, with 11 bases between them. The germline gives CDR1 WSHSY, CDR2 SAAADI. The CDR3 is made up of 15 amino acids.